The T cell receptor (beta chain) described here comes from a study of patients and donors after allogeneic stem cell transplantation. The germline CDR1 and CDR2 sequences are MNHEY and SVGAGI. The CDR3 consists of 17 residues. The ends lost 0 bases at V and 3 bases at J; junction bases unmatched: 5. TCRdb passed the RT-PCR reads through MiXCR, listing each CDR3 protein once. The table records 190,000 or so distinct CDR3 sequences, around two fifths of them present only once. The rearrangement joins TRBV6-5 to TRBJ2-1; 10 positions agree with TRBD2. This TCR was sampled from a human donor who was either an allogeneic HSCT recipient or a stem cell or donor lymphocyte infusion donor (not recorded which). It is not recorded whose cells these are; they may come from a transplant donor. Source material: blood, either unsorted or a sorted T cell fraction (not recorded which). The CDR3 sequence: CASSYSVLAGYYNEQFF. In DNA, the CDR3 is TGTGCCAGCAGTTACTCTGTACTAGCGGGGTACTACAATGAGCAGTTCTTC.